This T cell receptor beta chain was sequenced in a study of blood T cell repertoires in COVID-19. Study background: The United States, Italy and Spain provided the acute and convalescent COVID-19 samples.

The CDR3 runs to 14 residues. The V end lost 2 bases, the J end lost 4 bases, and 12 bases lay between the germline ends. CDR1 and CDR2 (germline): SGDLS, YYNGEE. Enrollment of patients from Seattle took place during active infection, with longitudinal follow-up. The protocol was immunoSEQ multiplex PCR, while the TCRdb copy is restricted to in-frame clones and leaves out a portion. The sample holds about 270,000 clones, roughly nine tenths seen once. The clonotype comes from a woman in her twenties or thirties with COVID-19, enrolled during active disease. The chain combines TRBV9 with TRBJ1-2; TRBD1 is a possible D gene (5 bases). Sequenced: peripheral blood. The CDR3 DNA reads as TGTGCCAGCAGCGTCGGGGGACCGACCTATGGCTACACCTTC. It translates to CASSVGGPTYGYTF. The complete variable domain, with remaining parts taken from reference TRBV9 and TRBJ1-2, reads DSGVTQTPKHLITATGQRVTLRCSPRSGDLSVYWYQQSLDQGLQFLIQYYNGEERAKGNILERFSAQQFPDLHSELNLSSLELGDSALYFCASSVGGPTYGYTFGSGTRLTVV.